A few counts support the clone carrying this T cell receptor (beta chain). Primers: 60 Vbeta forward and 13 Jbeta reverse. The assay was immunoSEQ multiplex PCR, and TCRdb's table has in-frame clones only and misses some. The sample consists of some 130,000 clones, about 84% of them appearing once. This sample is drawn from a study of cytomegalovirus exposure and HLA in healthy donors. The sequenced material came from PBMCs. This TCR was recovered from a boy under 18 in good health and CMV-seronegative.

The CDR3 sequence: CASSQGRSTEAFF. The CDR3 nucleotides are TGCGCCAGCAGCCAAGGGAGGAGCACTGAAGCTTTCTTT. This rearrangement joins TRBV4-1 to TRBJ1-1, with D unresolved. Germline loops: CDR1 MGHRA, CDR2 YSYEKL. CDR3 length: 13 amino acids. The V end lost 1 base, the J end lost 4 bases, and 7 bases lay between the germline ends.